These 7 T cell receptor beta chains were all obtained from the same sample, sequenced in a study of cytomegalovirus exposure and HLA in healthy donors. TCRdb's copy holds only in-frame clones and misses some; the assay was immunoSEQ multiplex PCR. In the table there are 50,000 to 65,000 clones, 89% of which are singletons. Sample: PBMCs. Receptor source: a woman aged 18-29 years in good health and CMV-seronegative.

In its sample, this clone was seen once. The rearrangement uses TRBV28 and TRBJ2-7, with TRBD2 identical over 10 bases. Per the germline V gene, CDR1 is MDHEN and CDR2 is SYDVKM. The CDR3 covers 17 residues. The junction had 13 bases not matched to a gene; V was cut back by 6 bases and J by 2 bases. CDR3 bases: TGTGCCAGCAGAAGACCCCCTGGGAGCGGGAGGGCCTACGAGCAGTACTTC. As protein: CASRRPPGSGRAYEQYF.

The CDR3 here is CASSQPASSGNTIYF. The CDR3, as DNA: TGCGCCAGCAGCCAACCGGCTAGCTCTGGAAACACCATATATTTT. The J gene is TRBJ1-3, the V gene TRBV4-1; D is unclear. Trimming shortened V by 2 bases and J by 0 bases, and 8 bases separated the two germline ends. The CDR3 is 15 residues long. The germline gives CDR1 MGHRA, CDR2 YSYEKL.

V and J are TRBV14 and TRBJ1-2; D gene ambiguous. CDR1 SGHDN and CDR2 FVKESK come from the germline V gene. The V gene lost 6 bases and the J gene lost 0 bases, with 8 bases spanning the gap. This CDR3 comprises 13 residues. This CDR3 is CASSTGTNYGYTF. The DNA of the CDR3 is TGTGCCAGCAGTACCGGGACTAACTATGGCTACACCTTC.

CDR3 amino acids: CASSQGLADYEQYF. The DNA of the CDR3 is TGTGCCAGCAGCCAAGGCCTAGCGGACTACGAGCAGTACTTC. The J gene is TRBJ2-7, the V gene TRBV4-2, with TRBD2 matching over 7 bases. With 1 base clipped from V and 3 bases from J, the junction kept 3 bases outside the gene matches. This CDR3 contains 14 residues. CDR1 and CDR2 from the germline V gene are LGHNA and YNFKEQ.

The chain is built from TRBV13 and TRBJ1-4; a weak D match, TRBD1 (5 bases). With 3 bases removed from V and 5 bases from J, the gap between germline ends came to 10 bases. Germline V gene lookup returns CDR1 PRHDT and CDR2 FYEKMQ (reference sequence). This CDR3 is built from 14 residues. In DNA form, the CDR3 reads TGTGCCAGCAGCTTCTTAGGGGCCAATGAAAAACTGTTTTTT. It codes for CASSFLGANEKLFF.

V gene TRBV5-1 combines with J gene TRBJ2-1, with D possibly TRBD1 on 6 matching bases. The CDR3 length is 13 residues. CDR1 and CDR2 (germline): SGHRS, YFSETQ. Trimming left V 3 bases short and J 4 bases short, with 8 bases between. The CDR3 sequence is CASSSQGYNEQFF. The CDR3 bases are TGCGCCAGCAGCTCCCAGGGGTACAATGAGCAGTTCTTC. The complete variable domain, with remaining parts taken from reference TRBV5-1 and TRBJ2-1, reads KAGVTQTPRYLIKTRGQQVTLSCSPISGHRSVSWYQQTPGQGLQFLFEYFSETQRNKGNFPGRFSGRQFSNSRSEMNVSTLELGDSALYLCASSSQGYNEQFFGPGTRLTVL.

The V call is TRBV6-5, the J call TRBJ2-1; D is perhaps TRBD2 (5 bases). The germline CDR1 and CDR2 sequences are MNHEY and SVGAGI. The ends were cut back, 6 bases at V and 12 bases at J, with 24 bases in the middle. This CDR3 contains 15 residues. In DNA form, the CDR3 reads TGTGCCAGCAGGGTCCACCCCGAGTTTCACGGGGTGCAGTTCTTC. Its protein is CASRVHPEFHGVQFF.